This TCR beta chain is from a study of Tregs in tolerant kidney transplant recipients. This clone appeared a few times. Its matching antigen is unknown. Mixed chimerism was transient after nonmyeloablative marrow transplants from related graft donors. The method was immunoSEQ multiplex PCR; TCRdb's version includes in-frame clones alone and lacks a portion of them. The sample has about 64,000 clones; 87% are singletons. Regarding the study as a whole: Donor-specific Treg expansion exceeded global Treg expansion in tolerant patients, suggesting antigen drive.

This material consisted of CD4+ T cells from blood (PBMCs), taken 6 months after the transplant. The sequence derives from a human patient who received a combined kidney and bone marrow transplant. Some T cells may be provided by the graft donor.

Here the CDR3 DNA reads TGTGCCAGCAGCAAGATGGCGCCGGGAGACGGTTACAATGAGCAGTTCTTC. This translates into CASSKMAPGDGYNEQFF. The chain joins TRBV7-3 to TRBJ2-1; TRBD2 might be the D (6 bases). Between the trimmed V and J ends, which lost 5 bases and 4 bases, there was a span of 21 bases. The CDR3 contains 17 residues. Germline CDR1 reads SGHTA; CDR2 reads FQGTGA.